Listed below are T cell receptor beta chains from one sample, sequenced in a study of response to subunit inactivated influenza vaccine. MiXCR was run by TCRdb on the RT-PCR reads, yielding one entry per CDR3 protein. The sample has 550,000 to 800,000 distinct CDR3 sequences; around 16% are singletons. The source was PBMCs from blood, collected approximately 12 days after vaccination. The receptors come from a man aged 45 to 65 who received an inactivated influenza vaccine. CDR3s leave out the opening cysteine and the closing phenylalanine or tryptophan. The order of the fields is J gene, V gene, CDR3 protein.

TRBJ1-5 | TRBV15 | ATSRDGYATVNQPQH
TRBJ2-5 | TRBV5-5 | ASSLEVAQIQETQY
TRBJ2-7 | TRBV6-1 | ASSNGPTSGNEQY
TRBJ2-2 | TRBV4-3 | ASSPMKIGASGGELF
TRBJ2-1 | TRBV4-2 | ASSQPPGQAYNEQF
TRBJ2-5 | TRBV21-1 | ASSKGWERGHHQETQY
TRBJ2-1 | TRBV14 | ASSQGQFLREGSYNEQF
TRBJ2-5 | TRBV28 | ASSLITGGPYETQY
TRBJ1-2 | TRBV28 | ASSFGTGGHYGYT
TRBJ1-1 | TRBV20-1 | SAGVGSTNTEAF
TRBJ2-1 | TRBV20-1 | SAPRLAGGHVEQF
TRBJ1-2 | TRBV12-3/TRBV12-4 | ASSLLNYGYT
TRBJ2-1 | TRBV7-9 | AGWVAGVQF
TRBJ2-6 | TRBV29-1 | SVRGQTDSGANVLT
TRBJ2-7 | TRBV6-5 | ASSSGQGFSYEQY
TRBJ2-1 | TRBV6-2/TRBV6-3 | ASSERGVTAEQF
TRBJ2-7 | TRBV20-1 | SARTAYEQY
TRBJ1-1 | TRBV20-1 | SARGGRGTEAF
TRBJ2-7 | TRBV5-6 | ASSLSGTDYEQY
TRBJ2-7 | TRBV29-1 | SVAKGISGYEQY
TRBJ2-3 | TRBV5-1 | ASSLNLAGGGDTQY
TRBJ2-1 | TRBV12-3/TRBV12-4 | ASSLYGTGRTSYNEQF
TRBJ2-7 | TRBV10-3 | AIRESGGENEQY
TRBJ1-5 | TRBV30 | AWSVQGVGPQH
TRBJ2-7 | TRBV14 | ASSTRTTSREQY
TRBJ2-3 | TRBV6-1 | ASSAQGQGAKRDTQY
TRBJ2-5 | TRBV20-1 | SAVPAGGYQETQY
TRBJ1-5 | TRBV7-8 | ASSSTLTGGQPQH
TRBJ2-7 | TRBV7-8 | ASSQSTGYEQY
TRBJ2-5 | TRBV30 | AWRGTGLGQTQY
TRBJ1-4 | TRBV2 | ASSESWLWGEKLF
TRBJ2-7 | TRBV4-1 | ASSQVASGATYEQY
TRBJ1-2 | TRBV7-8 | ASSPLGLVYGYT
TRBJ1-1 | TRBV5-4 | ASSFQGGSGTEAF
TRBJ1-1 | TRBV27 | ASRGPMNTEAF
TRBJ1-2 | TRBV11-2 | ASSLAGQLNYGYT
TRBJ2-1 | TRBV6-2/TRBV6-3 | ASSALGSGGYNEQF
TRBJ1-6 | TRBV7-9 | ASSGNSGTKYSPLH
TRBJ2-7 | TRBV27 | ASSLSPQGMVYEQY
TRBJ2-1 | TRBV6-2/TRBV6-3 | ASSHPGLASEQF
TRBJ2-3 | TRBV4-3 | ASSQGYRDRSTDTQY
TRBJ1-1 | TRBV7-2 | ASSSSGTGRAEAF
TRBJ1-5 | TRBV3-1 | ASSQEDQPQH
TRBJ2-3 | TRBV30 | AWRPSGGFTDTQY
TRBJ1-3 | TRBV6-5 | ASISSGNTIY
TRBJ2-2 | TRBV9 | ASSVNRGLGELF
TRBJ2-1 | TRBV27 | ASSPGTRSVQEQF
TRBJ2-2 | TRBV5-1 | ASRRDGTGELF
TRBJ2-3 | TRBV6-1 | ASSPLITDTQY
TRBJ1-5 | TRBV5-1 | ASSLSLGDQPQH